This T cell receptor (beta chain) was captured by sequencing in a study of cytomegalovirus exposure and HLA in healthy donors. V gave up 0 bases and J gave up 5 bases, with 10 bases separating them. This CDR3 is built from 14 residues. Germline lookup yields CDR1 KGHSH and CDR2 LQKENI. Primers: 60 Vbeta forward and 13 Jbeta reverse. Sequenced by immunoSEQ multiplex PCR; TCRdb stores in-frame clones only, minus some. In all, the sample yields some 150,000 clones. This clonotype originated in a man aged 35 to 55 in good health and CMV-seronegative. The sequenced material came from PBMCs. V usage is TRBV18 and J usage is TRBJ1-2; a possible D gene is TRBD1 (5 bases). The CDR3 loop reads CASSPPLRGYGYTF. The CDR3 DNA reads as TGTGCCAGCTCACCACCTCTACGGGGGTATGGCTACACCTTC.